The clone carrying this TCR beta chain was observed a handful of times. The J segment lost 8 bases and the V segment lost 2 bases, leaving 6 bases of the junction unmatched. The V gene's germline CDR1 is SGHTA and CDR2 FQGNSA. The CDR3 consists of 15 residues. The sample originates from a study of T-cell reconstitution after alpha-beta-depleted transplantation in children. Unique molecular identifiers were incorporated during preparation of the TCRbeta library. TCRdb recomputed calls from the PCR reads with MiXCR, one row per CDR3 protein. Of about 78,000 distinct CDR3 sequences in the sample, 13% to 15% were seen once.

This material consisted of PBMCs, mostly from graft donor cells, taken 180 days after TCRalphabeta/CD19-depleted stem cell transplant. The clonotype originates from a male patient aged 2 to 10 who had a stem cell transplant for acute lymphoblastic leukemia, so the T cells may come from the graft donor. J is TRBJ1-2 and V is TRBV7-2; 12 nucleotides line up with TRBD1. CDR3 sequence reads: CASSLMGQGARGYTF. The CDR3 DNA follows: TGTGCCAGCAGCTTAATGGGACAGGGGGCCAGAGGCTACACCTTC.